The 32 T cell receptor beta chains below were found in one sample sequenced in a study of blood T cell repertoires in COVID-19. The table came from immunoSEQ multiplex PCR; TCRdb's copy has only in-frame clones and leaves some out. Found here are around 190,000 clones, more than 75% of them singletons; the top ten hold about 7.8%. Input material: peripheral blood. All receptors come from a woman aged 55-70 years with COVID-19, enrolled during active disease.

A word on this clone: Given a much more abundant clone one base away, this may be a read error. Different DNA sequences within this sample yield the same CDR3. The rearrangement uses TRBV19 and TRBJ2-1; no firm D call. The CDR3 has 14 amino acids. CDR1 and CDR2 (germline): LNHDA, SQIVND (reference sequence). CDR3 nucleotides: TGTGCCAGTAGTATACCTGTCAACTCCGATGAACAGTTCTTC. This codes for CASSIPVNSDEQFF.

The rearrangement joins TRBV2 to TRBJ2-2; D gene ambiguous. Germline V gene lookup returns CDR1 SNHLY and CDR2 FYNNEI. The CDR3 runs to 11 residues. The ends were cut back, 6 bases at V and 6 bases at J, with 5 bases in the middle. For the CDR3, the DNA is TGTGCCAGCAGGTCGGCCGGGGAGCTGTTTTTT. Its translation is CASRSAGELFF.

Here the CDR3 DNA reads TGTGCCAGCACGGACCAGAGGGGGTCACGCACTGAAGCTTTCTTT. This translates into CASTDQRGSRTEAFF. The chain combines TRBV28 with TRBJ1-1; possibly TRBD1 for D (6 bases). Germline V gives CDR1 MDHEN, CDR2 SYDVKM. V dropped 7 bases and J dropped 4 bases, with 19 bases sitting between them. The CDR3 has 15 residues.

This clone was counted a few times. This chain connects TRBV9 to TRBJ2-3, with 12 positions matching TRBD2. This CDR3 is 17 amino acids long. Germline-derived CDR1 and CDR2 are SGDLS and YYNGEE. The ends lost 0 bases at V and 5 bases at J; junction bases unmatched: 7. As DNA, the CDR3 is TGTGCCAGCAGCGTAGGCCCTAGCGGGAGGGGAGGAGATACGCAGTATTTT. It specifies CASSVGPSGRGGDTQYF.

This clone was observed a single time. The V and J genes are TRBV6-5 and TRBJ1-1, with D possibly being TRBD1 (6 bases). Germline V lookup: CDR1 MNHEY, CDR2 SVGAGI. Trimming took off 2 bases at V and 0 bases at J, with 10 bases between the two ends. The CDR3 length is 15 residues. This chain's CDR3 is CASSYQQGLNTEAFF. CDR3 in DNA: TGTGCCAGCAGTTACCAGCAGGGGTTGAACACTGAAGCTTTCTTT.

The rearrangement joins TRBV2 to TRBJ2-6; D not resolved. This CDR3 has 14 residues. V lost 4 bases and J lost 0, with 4 bases in between. Germline V lookup: CDR1 SNHLY, CDR2 FYNNEI. The CDR3 spells CASSASSGANVLTF. CDR3 nucleotides: TGTGCCAGCAGTGCCAGCTCTGGGGCCAACGTCCTGACTTTC.

The gene calls are TRBV20-1 and TRBJ2-2; possible D gene TRBD1, 5 bases. The CDR3 loop spans 17 amino acids. Trimming shortened V by 3 bases and J by 1 base, and 18 bases separated the two germline ends. Germline V CDR1 and CDR2: DFQATT, SNEGSKA (reference sequence). CDR3 amino acids: CSASRPPKGLNTGELFF. The CDR3 nucleotides are TGCAGTGCTAGTCGCCCCCCGAAGGGGTTGAACACCGGGGAGCTGTTTTTT.

The chain joins TRBV4-1 to TRBJ2-5; TRBD1 aligns across 12 bases. Per germline, CDR1 MGHRA and CDR2 YSYEKL. This CDR3 is 17 amino acids long. Trimming at V came to 1 base and at J to 4 bases, leaving 7 bases not matched to a gene. Written as DNA, the CDR3 is TGCGCCAGCAGCCAAGGGGTCCGGGACAGGGGGCGAGAGACCCAGTACTTC. Amino acid sequence: CASSQGVRDRGRETQYF.

J is TRBJ1-2 and V is TRBV6-5; D call uncertain. V lost 6 bases and J 7 bases, leaving 12 bases between the germline ends. CDR1 and CDR2 (germline): MNHEY, SVGAGI. There are 12 residues in the CDR3. The CDR3 loop is CASRFGLLGYTF. CDR3 nucleotide sequence: TGTGCCAGCAGATTCGGACTACTTGGCTACACCTTC.

The J gene is TRBJ1-6, the V gene TRBV6-2 or TRBV6-3, with 8 positions matching TRBD1. CDR1 is MNHEY and CDR2 is SVGEGT in the germline V gene. This CDR3 contains 15 residues. With 6 bases clipped from V and 10 bases from J, the junction kept 11 bases outside the gene matches. The CDR3 protein is CASSREGTGVSPLHF. CDR3 sequence (DNA): TGTGCCAGCAGCCGCGAAGGGACAGGAGTCTCACCCCTCCACTTT.

The chain's CDR3 is CASRTSGGANQPQHF. The CDR3 DNA reads as TGTGCCAGCAGGACCTCCGGGGGGGCCAATCAGCCCCAGCATTTT. The genes are TRBV6-5 and TRBJ1-5, with a tentative D call TRBD1 (6 bases). Trimming shortened V by 6 bases and J by 3 bases, and 15 bases separated the two germline ends. The CDR3 totals 15 residues. Germline V gene sequence: CDR1 MNHEY, CDR2 SVGAGI.

This sequence joins TRBV29-1 and TRBJ1-4; 7 bases match TRBD1. CDR3 length: 15 residues. Germline CDR1 SQVTM, CDR2 ANQGSEA. After removal of 0 bases from V and 5 bases from J, the junction contained 6 bases not matched to a gene. CDR3 residues: CSVEDPRGANEKLFF. The CDR3 nucleotides read TGCAGCGTTGAAGACCCCAGGGGGGCGAATGAAAAACTGTTTTTT. The whole variable domain, remainder taken from reference TRBV29-1 and TRBJ1-4, is SAVISQKPSRDICQRGTSLTIQCQVDSQVTMMFWYRQQPGQSLTLIATANQGSEATYESGFVIDKFPISRPNLTFSTLTVSNMSPEDSSIYLCSVEDPRGANEKLFFGSGTQLSVL.

In this sample, this clone turned up once. The chain links TRBV7-2 to TRBJ2-1, with TRBD2 identical over 7 bases. The CDR3 totals 14 residues. V shed 4 bases and J 13 bases; nucleotides not matched to a gene: 13. Germline V gene lookup returns CDR1 SGHTA and CDR2 FQGNSA. The CDR3 DNA follows: TGTGCCAGCAGCTGGCGGGGGTCGGGGCCCTCACAGTTCTTC. Residues: CASSWRGSGPSQFF.

The chain joins TRBV9 to TRBJ1-1, with D tentatively TRBD1 (5 bases). V was shortened by 10 bases and J by 5 bases, with 21 bases between the two germline ends. The CDR3 runs to 14 residues. The germline CDR1 and CDR2 sequences are SGDLS and YYNGEE. This chain's CDR3 is CASGGDPRETEAFF. The CDR3 DNA reads TGTGCCTCCGGGGGGGACCCCCGGGAGACTGAAGCTTTCTTT.

V and J are TRBV29-1 and TRBJ1-4, with 8 bases fitting TRBD1. The germline V gene encodes CDR1 SQVTM and CDR2 ANQGSEA. This CDR3 has 13 residues. The V segment lost 7 bases and the J segment 3 bases; nucleotides outside the gene matches: 4. CDR3 region: CSGQGAPNEKLFF. Written as DNA, the CDR3 is TGCAGCGGGCAGGGGGCGCCTAATGAAAAACTGTTTTTT.

The chain carries TRBV5-1 and TRBJ1-1, with a tentative D call TRBD1 (5 bases). From germline, CDR1 is SGHRS and CDR2 YFSETQ. The V gene lost 4 bases and the J gene lost 3 bases, with 19 bases spanning the gap. The CDR3 totals 16 residues. The chain's CDR3 is CASSPRPVTGDTEAFF. The CDR3 nucleotides are TGCGCCAGCAGCCCCCGCCCCGTCACGGGGGACACTGAAGCTTTCTTT.

This clone was counted only a few times. The V and J genes are TRBV2 and TRBJ1-2; 7 bases are shared with TRBD1. The CDR3 loop spans 15 amino acids. Germline V gene data show CDR1 as SNHLY and CDR2 as FYNNEI. J was trimmed by 4 bases and V by 6 bases; bases with no gene match: 11. The CDR3 protein is CASRTETGWSYGYTF. In nucleotides, the CDR3 is TGTGCCAGCAGAACGGAGACAGGGTGGAGCTATGGCTACACCTTC.

This clone was detected a few times. This chain connects TRBV3-1 (or the pseudogene TRBV3-2) to TRBJ1-1; the match to TRBD1 covers 8 bases. Germline values: CDR1 LGHDT, CDR2 YNNKEL (reference sequence). This CDR3 contains 15 residues. V shed 2 bases, J shed 6 bases, and the junction held 8 bases outside the gene matches. CDR3 nucleotide sequence: TGTGCCAGCAGCCAATTAAGGACAGGGAGGGCTGAAGCTTTCTTT. Translation: CASSQLRTGRAEAFF.

The chain carries TRBV9 and TRBJ1-2, with 8 bases that match TRBD1. The CDR3 covers 16 residues. Germline V lookup: CDR1 SGDLS, CDR2 YYNGEE. V was pared by 3 bases and J by 6 bases, with 13 bases of the junction left unmatched. The CDR3 sequence is CASSAQGAFVRDGYTF. CDR3 nucleotides: TGTGCCAGCAGCGCTCAGGGGGCATTTGTACGGGATGGCTACACCTTC.

This chain links TRBV24-1 with TRBJ2-5; TRBD2 is a possible D gene (5 bases). Germline V CDR1 and CDR2: KGHDR, SFDVKD. This CDR3 has 12 amino acids. The V and J ends lost 6 bases and 7 bases respectively, with 11 bases between them. The DNA of the CDR3 is TGTGCCACCAGTAATCTTCGGGGGACCCAGTACTTC. It yields the protein CATSNLRGTQYF.

J is TRBJ2-1 and V is TRBV7-3; TRBD1 is a possible D gene (6 bases). Germline CDR1 SGHTA, CDR2 FQGTGA. This CDR3 region has 13 residues. V was pared by 1 base and J by 12 bases, with 13 bases between. The CDR3, as DNA: TGTGCCAGCAGCTTAATGACAGGTTCGGGGCAGTTCTTC. It is translated as CASSLMTGSGQFF.

This clone was seen a single time. The chain couples TRBV6-4 to TRBJ2-2; the D gene is possibly TRBD1 (6 bases). Germline lookup yields CDR1 MRHNA and CDR2 SNTAGT. V lost 5 bases, J lost 12 bases, and 22 bases lay in between. The CDR3 totals 15 residues. This CDR3 is CASSPGHFGSSQLFF. The DNA for the CDR3 is TGTGCCAGCAGTCCGGGACATTTCGGCAGTAGTCAGCTGTTTTTT.

The V gene is TRBV11-3, the J gene TRBJ2-2; possibly TRBD2 for D (5 bases). V was pared by 5 bases and J by 5 bases, with 18 bases between. CDR1 and CDR2 from the germline V gene are SGHNT and YENEEA. This CDR3 contains 16 residues. The CDR3 loop reads CASSRNLGRGTGELFF. Here the CDR3 DNA reads TGTGCCAGCAGCAGGAACCTCGGACGGGGAACCGGGGAGCTGTTTTTT.

The chain combines TRBV7-2 with TRBJ1-6; TRBD1 is a possible D gene (5 bases). The length of the CDR3 is 15 residues. Trimming left V 4 bases short and J 5 bases short, with 12 bases between. The germline V gene encodes CDR1 SGHTA and CDR2 FQGNSA. The chain's CDR3 is CASSYGGFNNSPLHF. For the CDR3, the DNA is TGTGCCAGCAGCTACGGGGGTTTCAATAATTCACCCCTCCACTTT.

This clone was found a few times. The chain has TRBV29-1 and TRBJ2-5; D possibly corresponds to TRBD1 (6 bases). The CDR3 contains 14 residues. The V end lost 1 base, the J end lost 5 bases, and 14 bases lay between the germline ends. The V gene's germline CDR1 is SQVTM and CDR2 ANQGSEA. The CDR3 DNA follows: TGCAGCGTTGAAGCAGGACAGCTAACGGAGACCCAGTACTTC. It encodes CSVEAGQLTETQYF.

This chain uses TRBV2 with TRBJ1-4, with D tentatively TRBD1 (6 bases). The CDR3 is 14 amino acids. V was pared by 7 bases and J by 3 bases, with 12 bases between. Germline assignment: CDR1 SNHLY and CDR2 FYNNEI. The CDR3 loop is CASKADSANEKLFF. The CDR3 DNA follows: TGTGCCAGCAAGGCGGACAGTGCTAATGAAAAACTGTTTTTT. Looking up the rest from reference TRBV2 and TRBJ1-4 gives the full variable domain: EPEVTQTPSHQVTQMGQEVILRCVPISNHLYFYWYRQILGQKVEFLVSFYNNEISEKSEIFDDQFSVERPDGSNFTLKIRSTKLEDSAMYFCASKADSANEKLFFGSGTQLSVL.

This chain uses TRBV4-3 with TRBJ2-7, with TRBD1 matching 8 bases. The J segment lost 0 bases and the V segment lost 4 bases, leaving 2 bases of the junction unmatched. The CDR3 contains 14 residues. Germline-derived CDR1 and CDR2 are LGHNA and YSLEER. The CDR3 coding sequence is TGCGCCAGCAGCCGGGACAGGTCCTCCTACGAGCAGTACTTC. It codes for CASSRDRSSYEQYF.

The chain recombines TRBV19 with TRBJ2-7; tentative D call: TRBD2 (5 bases). V was trimmed by 7 bases and J by 0 bases, leaving 13 bases between them. Germline CDR1 reads LNHDA; CDR2 reads SQIVND (reference sequence). The CDR3 covers 14 residues. This CDR3 is CASKIAGDSYEQYF. CDR3 sequence (DNA): TGTGCCAGTAAAATTGCCGGGGACTCCTACGAGCAGTACTTC.

This clone appeared a single time. The rearrangement uses TRBV7-3 and TRBJ2-3; D might be TRBD2 (6 bases). The germline CDR1 and CDR2 sequences are SGHTA and FQGTGA. This CDR3 has 14 residues. V gave up 5 bases and J gave up 5 bases, with 14 bases separating them. CDR3 loop: CASSPTGSGDTQYF. In DNA, the CDR3 is TGTGCCAGCAGCCCAACCGGGAGTGGAGATACGCAGTATTTT.

The chain couples TRBV10-2 to TRBJ1-5; TRBD1 might be the D (5 bases). Germline V gene lookup returns CDR1 WSHSY and CDR2 SAAADI. This CDR3 is 15 amino acids long. Trimming took 5 bases from V and 0 from J, leaving 11 bases between them. CDR3 DNA sequence: TGCGCCAGCAGTCTGGGGCAGGGTAGCAATCAGCCCCAGCATTTT. Protein: CASSLGQGSNQPQHF.

The chain recombines TRBV19 with TRBJ2-2; tentative D call: TRBD2 (5 bases). This CDR3 comprises 17 residues. Germline V lookup: CDR1 LNHDA, CDR2 SQIVND (reference sequence). V lost 5 bases to trimming and J lost 1 base, with 17 bases between them. The DNA for the CDR3 is TGTGCCAGTAGTCTCCGGTTCTCAGCGGTGAACACCGGGGAGCTGTTTTTT. The encoded protein is CASSLRFSAVNTGELFF.

The V and J genes are TRBV6-5 and TRBJ1-3; D is perhaps TRBD1 (6 bases). V was pared by 0 bases and J by 4 bases, with 10 bases between. CDR1 is MNHEY and CDR2 is SVGAGI in the germline V gene. The CDR3 sequence is 15 residues long. The CDR3 DNA sequence: TGTGCCAGCAGTTACTCGCAGGGGCCAGGAAACACCATATATTTT. Encoded protein: CASSYSQGPGNTIYF.